This TCR beta chain comes out of a study of regulatory dendritic cells for organ transplantation. TCRdb's copy holds only in-frame clones and misses some; the assay was immunoSEQ multiplex PCR. The sample holds about 29,000 clones, roughly 80% seen once. FACS sorted CD4+ or CD8+ T cells into CD45RA+ naive and CD45RO+ memory. The germline gives CDR1 SGHTA, CDR2 FQGNSA. The V segment lost 0 bases and the J segment 4 bases; nucleotides outside the gene matches: 1. This CDR3 comprises 15 residues. Broader study findings: Memory CD8+ clonal expansion seemed more limited with regulatory than mature dendritic cells.

Notes on this clone: Its specificity is not known.

The clonotype originates from a human donor in good health. The sequencing input was naive CD4+ T cells from blood. Subset described: CD45RA+ naive T cells. The rearrangement links TRBV7-2 to TRBJ2-2; 8 nucleotides agree with TRBD2. The CDR3 here is CASSLARGGTGELFF. CDR3 in DNA: TGTGCCAGCAGCTTAGCACGGGGGGGCACCGGGGAGCTGTTTTTT.